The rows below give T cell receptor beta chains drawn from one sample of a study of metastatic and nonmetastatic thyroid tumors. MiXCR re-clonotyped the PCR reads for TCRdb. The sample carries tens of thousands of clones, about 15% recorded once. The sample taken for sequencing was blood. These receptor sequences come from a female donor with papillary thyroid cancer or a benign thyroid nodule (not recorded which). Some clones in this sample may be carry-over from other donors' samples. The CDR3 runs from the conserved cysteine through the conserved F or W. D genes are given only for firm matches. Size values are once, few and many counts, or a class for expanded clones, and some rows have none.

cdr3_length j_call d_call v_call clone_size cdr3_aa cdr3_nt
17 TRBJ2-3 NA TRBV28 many CASSSTRLHGATDTQYF TGTGCCAGCAGTTCAACAAGACTACACGGGGCGACAGATACGCAGTATTTT
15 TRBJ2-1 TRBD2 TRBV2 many CASSEGLASYNEQFF TGTGCCAGCAGTGAGGGACTAGCGAGCTACAATGAGCAGTTCTTC
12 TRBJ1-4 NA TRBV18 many CASSPDGEKLFF TGTGCCAGCTCACCCGATGGGGAAAAACTGTTTTTT
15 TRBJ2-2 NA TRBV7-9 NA CASSLGRGGTGELFF TGTGCCAGCAGCTTAGGGAGAGGAGGCACCGGGGAGCTGTTTTTT
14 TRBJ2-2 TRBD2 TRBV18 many CASRTSGSAGELFF TGTGCCAGCAGGACTAGCGGTTCGGCCGGGGAGCTGTTTTTT
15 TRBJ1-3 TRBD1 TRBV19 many CASSTGQGLVNTIYF TGTGCCAGTAGTACGGGACAGGGTCTTGTAAACACCATATATTTT
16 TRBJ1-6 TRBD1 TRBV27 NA CASSPRGQGKASPLHF TGTGCCAGCAGCCCCCGCGGACAGGGAAAGGCTTCACCCCTCCACTTT
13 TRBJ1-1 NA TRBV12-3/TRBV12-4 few CASSITANTEAFF TGTGCCAGCAGTATAACAGCAAACACTGAAGCTTTCTTT
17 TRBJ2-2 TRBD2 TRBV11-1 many CASSLEGGRLYTGELFF TGTGCCAGCAGCTTAGAGGGCGGGAGGCTGTATACCGGGGAGTTGTTTTTT
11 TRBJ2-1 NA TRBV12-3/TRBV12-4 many CASRTFDEQFF TGTGCCAGCAGAACGTTCGATGAGCAGTTCTTC
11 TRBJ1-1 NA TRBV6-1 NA CASSAGAQAFF TGTGCCAGCAGTGCAGGGGCGCAGGCTTTCTTT
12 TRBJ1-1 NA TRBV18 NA CASSGRNTEAFF TGTGCCAGCTCGGGGCGAAACACTGAAGCTTTCTTT
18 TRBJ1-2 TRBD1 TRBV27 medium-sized CASSPYYLIRDRAYGYTF TGTGCCAGCAGTCCTTATTACTTAATCCGGGACAGGGCCTATGGCTACACCTTC
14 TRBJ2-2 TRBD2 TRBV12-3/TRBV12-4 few CASRLAGDTGELFF TGTGCCAGCAGGCTAGCGGGAGACACCGGGGAGCTGTTTTTT
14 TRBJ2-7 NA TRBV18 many CASSPGPTPYEQYF TGTGCCAGCTCACCGGGCCCGACCCCGTACGAGCAGTACTTC
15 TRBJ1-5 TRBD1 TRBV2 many CASSRTGASSQPQHF TGCGCCAGCAGCAGGACAGGGGCCAGCAGTCAGCCCCAGCATTTT
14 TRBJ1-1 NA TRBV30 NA CAWSVESRRVEAFF TGTGCCTGGAGTGTAGAGAGTCGGCGTGTAGAAGCTTTCTTT
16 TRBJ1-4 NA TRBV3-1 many CASSPQGPGAVEKLFF TGTGCCAGCAGCCCACAGGGTCCGGGGGCAGTCGAAAAACTGTTTTTT
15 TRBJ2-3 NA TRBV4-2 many CASSLGGTEADTQYF TGTGCCAGCAGCCTAGGGGGTACCGAGGCAGATACGCAGTATTTT
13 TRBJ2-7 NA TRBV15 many CATSSYLDHEQYF TGTGCCACCAGCAGCTACTTGGACCACGAGCAGTACTTC
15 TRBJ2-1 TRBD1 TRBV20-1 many CSAKPGQGRDNEQFF TGCAGTGCGAAACCGGGACAGGGACGCGACAATGAGCAGTTCTTC
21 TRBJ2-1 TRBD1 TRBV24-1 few CATSGQFTGGRTTSPYNEQFF TGTGCCACCAGTGGGCAATTCACAGGGGGCAGAACTACGAGCCCCTACAATGAGCAGTTCTTC
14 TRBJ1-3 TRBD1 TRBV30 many CAWSGQVLGNTIYF TGTGCCTGGAGCGGACAGGTTTTAGGAAACACCATATATTTT
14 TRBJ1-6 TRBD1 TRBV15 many CATSWDRDGSPLHF TGTGCCACCAGCTGGGACAGGGATGGCTCACCCCTCCACTTT
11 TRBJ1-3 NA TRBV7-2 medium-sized CASSSLDTIYF TGTGCCAGCAGCTCTCTAGACACCATATATTTT
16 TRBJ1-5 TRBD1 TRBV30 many CAWSRTGTGLGQPQHF TGTGCCTGGAGTAGGACCGGGACAGGGTTAGGTCAGCCCCAGCATTTT
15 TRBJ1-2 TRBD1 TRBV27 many CASSMDATGGGGYTF TGTGCCAGCAGTATGGACGCGACAGGGGGCGGTGGCTACACCTTC
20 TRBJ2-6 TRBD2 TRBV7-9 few CASSLSAGTSGWSGANVLTF TGTGCCAGCAGCTTATCGGCTGGGACTAGCGGATGGTCTGGGGCCAACGTCCTGACTTTC
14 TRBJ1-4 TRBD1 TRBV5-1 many CASSLEGQGEKLFF TGCGCCAGCAGCCTGGAGGGACAGGGAGAAAAACTGTTTTTT
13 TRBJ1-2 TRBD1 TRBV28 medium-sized CASSIQGARGYTF TGTGCCAGCAGTATACAGGGGGCGAGGGGCTACACCTTC
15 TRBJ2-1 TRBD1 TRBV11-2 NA CASSSNQGVYNEQFF TGTGCCAGCAGCTCAAATCAGGGGGTCTACAATGAGCAGTTCTTC
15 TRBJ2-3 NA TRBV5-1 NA CASSLADPSTDTQYF TGCGCCAGCAGCTTGGCCGACCCTAGCACAGATACGCAGTATTTT
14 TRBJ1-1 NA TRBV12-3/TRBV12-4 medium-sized CASSRGTLNTEAFF TGTGCCAGCAGCCGTGGGACACTGAACACTGAAGCTTTCTTT
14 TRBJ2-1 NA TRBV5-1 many CASSLGDAYNEQFF TGCGCCAGCAGCTTGGGGGACGCGTACAATGAGCAGTTCTTC
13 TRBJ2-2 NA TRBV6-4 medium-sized CASSDSSTGELFF TGTGCCAGCAGTGACTCTAGCACCGGGGAGCTGTTTTTT
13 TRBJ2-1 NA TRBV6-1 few CASSKLTTGEQFF TGTGCCAGCAGCAAACTGACCACGGGAGAGCAGTTCTTC
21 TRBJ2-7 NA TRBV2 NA CASSDDGAADRYSGRTYEQYF TGTGCCAGCAGTGATGACGGGGCTGCGGATCGATATAGCGGCAGAACCTACGAGCAGTACTTC
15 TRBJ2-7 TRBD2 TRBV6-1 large CASSDLAGGPYEQYF TGTGCCAGCAGTGACTTAGCGGGAGGGCCTTACGAGCAGTACTTC
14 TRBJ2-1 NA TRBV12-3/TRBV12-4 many CASSLESAYNEQFF TGTGCCAGCAGTTTGGAATCCGCGTACAATGAGCAGTTCTTC
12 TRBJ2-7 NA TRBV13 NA CASSAAMDEQYF TGTGCCAGCAGCGCGGCGATGGACGAGCAGTACTTC
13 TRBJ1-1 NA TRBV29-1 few CSVTRGGGTEAFF TGCAGCGTCACTAGAGGGGGGGGGACTGAAGCTTTCTTT
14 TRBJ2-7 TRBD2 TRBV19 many CASSTSGSSYEQYF TGTGCCAGTTCGACTAGCGGGAGCTCCTACGAGCAGTACTTC
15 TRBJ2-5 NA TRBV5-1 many CASSFSGDVGETQYF TGCGCCAGCAGCTTCTCCGGGGACGTCGGAGAGACCCAGTACTTC
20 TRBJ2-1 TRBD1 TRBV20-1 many CSARGTRDRGPVIAYNEQFF TGCAGTGCTAGAGGAACCCGGGACAGGGGGCCCGTCATCGCATACAATGAGCAGTTCTTC
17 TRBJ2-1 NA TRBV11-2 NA CASSARPLATGYNEQFF TGTGCCAGCAGCGCCCGGCCCCTCGCGACAGGTTACAATGAGCAGTTCTTC
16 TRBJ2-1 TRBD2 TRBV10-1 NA CASSESGAGGPNEQFF TGCGCCAGCAGTGAGTCAGGAGCGGGAGGGCCTAATGAGCAGTTCTTC
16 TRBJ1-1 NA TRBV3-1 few CASSQDWGAGDTEAFF TGTGCCAGCAGCCAAGATTGGGGGGCGGGCGACACTGAAGCTTTCTTT
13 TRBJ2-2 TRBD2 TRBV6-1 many CASSLAETGELFF TGTGCCAGCAGTCTAGCGGAAACCGGGGAGCTGTTTTTT
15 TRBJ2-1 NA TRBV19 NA CASKQRGGRHNEQFF TGTGCCAGTAAACAGAGGGGGGGCCGTCACAATGAGCAGTTCTTC
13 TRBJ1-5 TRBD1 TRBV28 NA CASSDRENQPQHF TGTGCCAGCTCGGACAGGGAGAATCAGCCCCAGCATTTT
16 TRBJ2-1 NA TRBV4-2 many CASSQDFGQDGIEQFF TGTGCCAGCAGCCAAGATTTCGGGCAGGATGGGATAGAGCAGTTCTTC
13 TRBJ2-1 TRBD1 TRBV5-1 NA CASKQGIYNEQFF TGCGCCAGCAAACAGGGGATCTACAATGAGCAGTTCTTC
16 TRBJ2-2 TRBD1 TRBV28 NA CASSLIGTDNTVELFF TGTGCCAGCAGTTTAATTGGGACAGATAACACCGTGGAGCTGTTTTTT
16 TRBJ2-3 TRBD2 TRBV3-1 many CASSRTSGRVGDTQYF TGTGCCAGCAGCCGGACTAGCGGGAGGGTGGGAGATACGCAGTATTTT
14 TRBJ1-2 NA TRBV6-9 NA CASSPMGGSYGYTF TGCGCCAGCAGCCCTATGGGGGGAAGCTATGGCTACACCTTC
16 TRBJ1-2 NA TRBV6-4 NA CASSEDYEGSYYGYTF TGTGCCAGCAGTGAAGATTACGAGGGGTCTTACTATGGCTACACCTTC